The TCR beta chain under discussion was sequenced for a study of PD-L1 blockade in urothelial cancer. Profiling relied on immunoSEQ multiplex PCR, and the TCRdb table lists in-frame clones only, not all of them. In the table there are about 48,000 clones, approximately 78% of which are singletons. Time point of the sample: peripheral blood 6 weeks after treatment start. V lost 6 bases to trimming and J lost 5 bases; unmatched junction nucleotides: 7. Germline values: CDR1 MDHEN, CDR2 SYDVKM. This CDR3 has 14 amino acids. The sequence was collected from a man aged 70-80 years with urothelial cancer. J is TRBJ2-5 and V is TRBV28, with 9 bases identical to TRBD2. Sequencing used PBMCs, obtained around atezolizumab (anti-PD-L1) treatment. The CDR3 spells CASRPAGGGETQYF. The CDR3 nucleotides are TGTGCCAGCAGACCAGCGGGGGGCGGGGAGACCCAGTACTTC.